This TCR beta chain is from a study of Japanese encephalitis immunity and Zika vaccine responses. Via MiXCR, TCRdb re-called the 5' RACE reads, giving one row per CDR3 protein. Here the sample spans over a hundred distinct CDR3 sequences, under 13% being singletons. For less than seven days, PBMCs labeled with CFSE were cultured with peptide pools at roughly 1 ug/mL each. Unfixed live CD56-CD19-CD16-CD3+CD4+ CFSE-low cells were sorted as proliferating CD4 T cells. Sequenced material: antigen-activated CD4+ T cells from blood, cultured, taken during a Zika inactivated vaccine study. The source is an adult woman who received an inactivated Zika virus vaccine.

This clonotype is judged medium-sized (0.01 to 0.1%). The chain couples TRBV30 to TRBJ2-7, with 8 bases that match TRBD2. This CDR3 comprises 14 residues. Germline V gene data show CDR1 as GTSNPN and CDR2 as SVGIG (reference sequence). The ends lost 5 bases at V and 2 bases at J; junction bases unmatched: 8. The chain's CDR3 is CAWSGGEGTYEQYF. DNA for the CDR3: TGTGCCTGGTCGGGGGGGGAAGGCACCTACGAGCAGTACTTC.